This TCR beta chain emerged from a study of shared clonotypes between healthy human individuals. Across the whole study: In total, the donors were a couple of women and a few men aged 18 to 49. Each donor had three CD4 naive, three CD4 memory, two CD8 naive and one CD8 memory plate.

The V gene's germline CDR1 is MNHEY and CDR2 SVGAGI. The CDR3 length is 15 residues. Trimming stripped 2 bases from V and 2 bases from J, with 12 bases between. TCRdb keeps only in-frame clones here, not all; method: immunoSEQ multiplex PCR. The table shows 2 million to 3 million clones, with around nine tenths occurring only once. This clone has a single count. CD45RA-negative memory and CD45RA+ naive subsets were split from the CD4+ cells. The source of this sequence is a man between 18 and 35 years old in good health. The chain has TRBV6-5 and TRBJ1-1, with a possible D match to TRBD1 (5 bases). Sequenced: naive CD4+ T cells sorted from blood. Subset specified: CD45RA+ positively selected. The CDR3 loop is CASSYGANVNTEAFF. In nucleotides, the CDR3 is TGTGCCAGCAGTTACGGGGCCAACGTTAACACTGAAGCTTTCTTT.